This T cell receptor beta chain was found in a study of shared clonotypes between healthy human individuals. Across the study: Serving as donors were a couple of women and a few men, whose ages spanned 18 to 49. General observations from the study: Only blood was sampled; tissue repertoires likely differ.

Looked up from germline, CDR1 is KGHSH and CDR2 is LQKENI. This CDR3 region has 13 residues. The ends were cut back, 0 bases at V and 3 bases at J, with 5 bases in the middle. Donors comprised only Caucasian adults living in Nashville, Tennessee. A remark on this clone: Its target is not known. The same CDR3 can be traced to other DNA sequences in this sample.

The assay was immunoSEQ multiplex PCR, and TCRdb's table has in-frame clones only and misses some. The table lists about 2.5 million clones, about 90% of them singletons. This sequence was found in a man between 18 and 35 years old in good health. Some clones in this sample may be carry-over from other donors' samples. This rearrangement joins TRBV18 to TRBJ1-1, with a tentative D call TRBD1 (5 bases). The sequenced sample consisted of naive CD4+ T cells from PBMCs. Subset defined: CD45RA+ positively selected. CDR3 sequence: CASSPPGDTEAFF. The DNA of the CDR3 is TGTGCCAGCTCACCACCGGGGGACACTGAAGCTTTCTTT. The full variable domain, completed using reference TRBV18 and TRBJ1-1, is NAGVMQNPRHLVRRRGQEARLRCSPMKGHSHVYWYRQLPEEGLKFMVYLQKENIIDESGMPKERFSAEFPKEGPSILRIQQVVRGDSAAYFCASSPPGDTEAFFGQGTRLTVV.